A selection of T cell receptor beta chains follows, all from one sample in a study of T cells in Graves' hyperthyroidism and ophthalmopathy. A single record per CDR3 protein comes from TCRdb applying MiXCR to the multiplex PCR reads. The sample shows hundreds of thousands of distinct CDR3 sequences, approximately 15% of them seen only once. The sequencing sample was made of blood. These receptors were collected from a woman in her 30s with Graves' hyperthyroidism that later progressed to Graves' ophthalmopathy. Each CDR3 is given with its conserved first and last residue. Each record gives: J gene, V gene, D gene, CDR3 length, clone size, CDR3 DNA, CDR3 protein. The D gene is left open where the match is weak. Size is stated for part of the rows, as once, few or many counts, or as a class when the clone is expanded.

TRBJ1-6	TRBV4-2	TRBD1	14	.	TGTGCCAGCAGCCCGCGGGACAGGGGCGGACCCCTCCACTTT	CASSPRDRGGPLHF
TRBJ2-7	TRBV3-1	.	12	many	TGTGCCAGCAGCCAAGAGTTCTACGAGCAGTACTTC	CASSQEFYEQYF
TRBJ2-3	TRBV19	.	20	.	TGTGCCAGTAGTATAGGAACAGGGACACTAATCGACTCTAGCACAGATACGCAGTATTTT	CASSIGTGTLIDSSTDTQYF
TRBJ2-7	TRBV6-5	.	14	.	TGTGCCAGCAGTTACAGACGGGACTCCTACGAGCAGTACTTC	CASSYRRDSYEQYF
TRBJ2-3	TRBV4-3	TRBD2	21	once	TGCGCCAGCAGCCTCAACAAATTGACTAGCGGGAGGGCCCATCGGACAGATACGCAGTATTTT	CASSLNKLTSGRAHRTDTQYF
TRBJ1-1	TRBV6-5	.	15	.	TGTGCCAGCAGTTTACTGGCAGTGGGGGGGACTGAAGCTTTCTTT	CASSLLAVGGTEAFF
TRBJ2-1	TRBV12-3/TRBV12-4	TRBD2	16	many	TGTGCCAGCAGTTTACCCGGGAGGGGTCCCAACAATGAGCAGTTCTTC	CASSLPGRGPNNEQFF
TRBJ1-5	TRBV12-3/TRBV12-4	.	14	many	TGTGCCAGCAGTTTGGTTAATAGCAATCAGCCCCAGCATTTT	CASSLVNSNQPQHF
TRBJ2-2	TRBV24-1	.	15	.	TGTGCCACCAGTGACGCCGGGCCTGGCGCCGGGGAGCTGTTTTTT	CATSDAGPGAGELFF
TRBJ2-3	TRBV11-2	.	13	many	TGTGCCAGCACCAACCAAGGGATTCGTACGCAGTATTTT	CASTNQGIRTQYF
TRBJ1-3	TRBV6-6	.	14	few	TGTGCCAGCAGTTACATGAGCTCTGGAAACACCATATATTTT	CASSYMSSGNTIYF
TRBJ2-6	TRBV2	.	16	many	TGTGCCAGCACCGGCACGCAGCACTCTGGGGCCAACGTCCTGACTTTC	CASTGTQHSGANVLTF
TRBJ2-3	TRBV5-1	TRBD1	15	.	TGCGCCAGCAGCACGACAGGGGACAGCACAGATACGCAGTATTTT	CASSTTGDSTDTQYF
TRBJ1-1	TRBV10-3	.	14	many	TGTGCCAGCCGGACAGAAACCATGAACACTGAAGCTTTCTTT	CASRTETMNTEAFF
TRBJ1-4	TRBV11-2	TRBD1	14	many	TGTGCCAGCAGGTCCCGGGACAGTAATGAAAAACTGTTTTTT	CASRSRDSNEKLFF
TRBJ1-5	TRBV3-1	.	15	.	TGTGCCAGCAGCCAAGGACAGAATAGCAATCAGCCCCAGCATTTT	CASSQGQNSNQPQHF
TRBJ2-1	TRBV6-1	.	15	.	TGTGCCAGCAGTGAAGTTCGAGGCGGATACAATGAGCAGTTCTTC	CASSEVRGGYNEQFF
TRBJ1-1	TRBV9	.	15	many	TGTGCCAGCAGCGTAGATCCGGGAATGAACACTGAAGCTTTCTTT	CASSVDPGMNTEAFF
TRBJ2-1	TRBV30	TRBD2	15	.	TGTGCCTGGATTGTACTAGCGGGAGGTTACAATGAGCAGTTCTTC	CAWIVLAGGYNEQFF
TRBJ1-5	TRBV27	.	14	.	TGTGCCAGCAATGGGGTCCATAGCAATCAGCCCCAGCATTTT	CASNGVHSNQPQHF
TRBJ1-3	TRBV28	TRBD1	17	.	TGTGCCAGCAGTTCCCCAGGGGGGGATTACTCTGGAAACACCATATATTTT	CASSSPGGDYSGNTIYF
TRBJ1-5	TRBV5-4	.	18	few	TGTGCCAGCAGCTTGGACGGCGGACGATGGCCTAGCAATCAGCCCCAGCATTTT	CASSLDGGRWPSNQPQHF
TRBJ1-2	TRBV30	TRBD1	12	many	TGTGCCTTGCTAGACAGGGGGTTCGGCTACACCTTC	CALLDRGFGYTF
TRBJ1-3	TRBV12-3/TRBV12-4	.	13	many	TGTGCCAGCAGCCCCCTTTTTGGAAACACCATATATTTT	CASSPLFGNTIYF
TRBJ2-1	TRBV9	TRBD2	16	few	TGTGCCAGCACCCCGTTCGGCGGGAGCTCCTACAATGAGCAGTTCTTC	CASTPFGGSSYNEQFF
TRBJ2-4	TRBV14	.	15	.	TGTGCCAGCAGCCACAGACAGGCAGCCAAAAACATTCAGTACTTC	CASSHRQAAKNIQYF
TRBJ2-7	TRBV11-2	.	15	.	TGTGCCAGCCGTACTACAGGGGAGGCCTCCTACGAGCAGTACTTC	CASRTTGEASYEQYF
TRBJ2-4	TRBV6-5	TRBD2	15	.	TGTGCCAGCAGTTACTCAGGGGACTACAAAAACATTCAGTACTTC	CASSYSGDYKNIQYF
TRBJ2-3	TRBV29-1	.	12	few	TGCAGCGCGGAACGGGGCCGTGATACGCAGTATTTT	CSAERGRDTQYF
TRBJ2-6	TRBV9	.	15	many	TGTGCCAGCAGCGTAATGGGGGCTGGGGCCAACGTCCTGACTTTC	CASSVMGAGANVLTF
TRBJ1-2	TRBV28	.	14	many	TGTGCCAGCGCCCCGGGAGGTGTTAACTATGGCTACACCTTC	CASAPGGVNYGYTF
TRBJ2-1	TRBV2	.	15	many	TGTGCCAGCTCAAAGATTGGAGGGGTCCAGAATGAGCAGTTCTTC	CASSKIGGVQNEQFF
TRBJ1-3	TRBV13	.	17	.	TGTGCCAGCAGCTCGTTGACTTCCGAGAGTTCTGGAAACACCATATATTTT	CASSSLTSESSGNTIYF
TRBJ1-1	TRBV7-8	.	16	.	TGTGCCAGCAGCTGGCGGGACACCCTTGGTAGTACTGAAGCTTTCTTT	CASSWRDTLGSTEAFF
TRBJ2-3	TRBV3-1	.	16	.	TGTGCCAGCAGCGCAGGTCTGGGCGCGGGCACAGATACGCAGTATTTT	CASSAGLGAGTDTQYF
TRBJ2-1	TRBV18	TRBD2	15	.	TGTGCCAGCTCCCGAAAGAGCGGGAGGGCCAATGAGCAGTTCTTC	CASSRKSGRANEQFF
TRBJ2-7	TRBV2	TRBD2	16	.	TGTGCCAGCAGGGGGACTAGCGGGCCGATCTCCTACGAGCAGTACTTC	CASRGTSGPISYEQYF
TRBJ2-5	TRBV27	.	14	few	TGTGCCAGCAGTTTATCCCTAGATGGGGGGACCCAGTACTTC	CASSLSLDGGTQYF
TRBJ2-1	TRBV10-1	TRBD2	14	.	TGCGCCAGCAGCAGACTAGCGGGAATAAATGAGCAGTTCTTC	CASSRLAGINEQFF
TRBJ1-1	TRBV6-2/TRBV6-3	.	14	many	TGTGCCAGCAGTTACTCTGTGGGTGGGACTGAAGCTTTCTTT	CASSYSVGGTEAFF
TRBJ2-3	TRBV27	.	14	many	TGTGCCAGCAGTTTAAGTGTGGGTGCAGATACGCAGTATTTT	CASSLSVGADTQYF
TRBJ2-3	TRBV5-1	.	15	many	TGCGCCAGCAGCTTGGCCGGAGGGACCCCAGATACGCAGTATTTT	CASSLAGGTPDTQYF
TRBJ2-6	TRBV10-2	.	19	many	TGCGCCAGCTCGGACCTTGACAGAGCCAAATTCTCTGGGGCCAACGTCCTGACTTTC	CASSDLDRAKFSGANVLTF
TRBJ1-4	TRBV15	TRBD1	17	many	TGTGCCACCAGCAGACCTGACAGGGGAGCGGCTAATGAAAAACTGTTTTTT	CATSRPDRGAANEKLFF
TRBJ1-6	TRBV7-9	TRBD1	14	many	TGTGCCAGCAGCGTAGGCCCAACAGGGGCACCCCTCCACTTT	CASSVGPTGAPLHF